Listed here are 25 T cell receptor beta chains from one sample, sequenced in a study of blood T cell repertoires in COVID-19. The protocol was immunoSEQ multiplex PCR, while the TCRdb copy is restricted to in-frame clones and leaves out a portion. The sample consists of around 80,000 clones, approximately 82% of them appearing once. The sample comprised peripheral blood. These receptors all come from a man between 60 and 75 years old with acute or convalescent COVID-19.

This clone was seen a few times. The V and J genes are TRBV7-2 and TRBJ1-5; perhaps TRBD1 as D (6 bases). Trimming shortened V by 5 bases and J by 4 bases, and 15 bases separated the two germline ends. CDR1 SGHTA and CDR2 FQGNSA come from the germline V gene. The CDR3 totals 15 residues. CDR3 bases: TGTGCCAGCAGCCCCACAGGGTCCTCAAATCAGCCCCAGCATTTT. Translation: CASSPTGSSNQPQHF.

A single count supports this clone. The chain has TRBV24-1 and TRBJ1-1; maybe TRBD1 (5 bases). Germline V gene data show CDR1 as KGHDR and CDR2 as SFDVKD. V gave up 1 base and J gave up 9 bases, with 11 bases separating them. CDR3 length equals 13 residues. The CDR3 region has the DNA TGTGCCACCAGTGATTTCTCCGGGGGACAAGCTTTCTTT. It translates to CATSDFSGGQAFF.

The chain couples TRBV7-2 to TRBJ2-7; 9 nucleotides match TRBD2. Germline V lookup: CDR1 SGHTA, CDR2 FQGNSA. After removal of 1 base from V and 3 bases from J, the junction contained 7 bases not matched to a gene. The length of the CDR3 is 16 residues. The CDR3 bases are TGTGCCAGCAGCTTAGTAGGGCTAGCGGGAAGCTACGAGCAGTACTTC. The encoded protein is CASSLVGLAGSYEQYF.

This clone was seen a single time. The rearrangement uses TRBV7-2 and TRBJ1-5; a possible D gene is TRBD1 (6 bases). Germline lookup yields CDR1 SGHTA and CDR2 FQGNSA. The CDR3 is made up of 15 amino acids. Trimming removed 5 bases from V and 6 bases from J, with 17 bases in between. CDR3 in DNA: TGTGCCAGCAGCCCCACCCATGGGGGGGCTCAGCCCCAGCATTTT. Translation: CASSPTHGGAQPQHF.

V usage is TRBV4-1 and J usage is TRBJ1-1; tentative D call: TRBD1 (5 bases). Germline V gene sequence: CDR1 MGHRA, CDR2 YSYEKL. Deletions cut 0 bases from V and 3 bases from J, with 14 bases between. The CDR3 runs to 16 residues. The CDR3 nucleotides are TGCGCCAGCAGCCAAGATGTAACAGGCGCCTACACTGAAGCTTTCTTT. This translates into CASSQDVTGAYTEAFF.

The genes are TRBV6-4 and TRBJ2-3; 10 bases agree with TRBD2. The CDR3 extends over 15 amino acids. The germline V gene has CDR1 MRHNA and CDR2 SNTAGT. Germline trimming cut 4 bases from V and 4 bases from J; bases unmatched to any gene: 5. CDR3 sequence reads: CASSGLAGSPDTQYF. The CDR3 bases are TGTGCCAGCAGTGGACTAGCGGGTTCCCCAGATACGCAGTATTTT.

Written as DNA, the CDR3 is TGTGCCAGCAGTAGGACAGGGTACTCTGGAAACACCATATATTTT. Its protein product is CASSRTGYSGNTIYF. V and J are TRBV2 and TRBJ1-3; TRBD1 aligns across 8 bases. Unmatched junction bases numbered 3, after V lost 5 bases and J lost 0 bases. Germline CDR1 SNHLY, CDR2 FYNNEI. This CDR3 is built from 15 residues.

The V and J genes are TRBV2 and TRBJ1-2; D perhaps matches TRBD1 (5 bases). V lost 0 bases to trimming and J lost 4 bases, with 9 bases between them. CDR1 is SNHLY, CDR2 FYNNEI, per germline. The CDR3 runs to 14 residues. The CDR3: CASSEAPRVYGYTF. Written as DNA, the CDR3 is TGTGCCAGCAGTGAAGCCCCCAGGGTCTATGGCTACACCTTC. The complete variable domain, with remaining parts taken from reference TRBV2 and TRBJ1-2, reads EPEVTQTPSHQVTQMGQEVILRCVPISNHLYFYWYRQILGQKVEFLVSFYNNEISEKSEIFDDQFSVERPDGSNFTLKIRSTKLEDSAMYFCASSEAPRVYGYTFGSGTRLTVV.

The chain uses TRBV6-5 and TRBJ2-7; TRBD2 matches 8 bases. CDR3 length: 13 amino acids. Germline CDR1 MNHEY, CDR2 SVGAGI. The J segment lost 3 bases and the V segment lost 6 bases, leaving 4 bases of the junction unmatched. As DNA, the CDR3 is TGTGCCAGCAGCTTAGCGGGGAACTACGAGCAGTACTTC. Amino acids: CASSLAGNYEQYF.

The chain combines TRBV24-1 with TRBJ1-5; TRBD1 might be the D (5 bases). The V gene's germline CDR1 is KGHDR and CDR2 SFDVKD. Trimming took 2 bases from V and 1 from J, leaving 14 bases between them. The CDR3 has 17 residues. CDR3 sequence: CATSDSKLGGSNQPQHF. CDR3 DNA sequence: TGTGCCACCAGTGATTCGAAGCTCGGGGGGAGCAATCAGCCCCAGCATTTT.

The chain couples TRBV7-2 to TRBJ2-3, with a tentative D call TRBD2 (6 bases). The CDR3 has 15 residues. The V gene's germline CDR1 is SGHTA and CDR2 FQGNSA. V gave up 1 base and J gave up 1 base, with 9 bases separating them. The CDR3 DNA reads TGTGCCAGCAGCTTAGGCGGGACCCGCACAGATACGCAGTATTTT. It is translated as CASSLGGTRTDTQYF.

The chain is built from TRBV18 and TRBJ1-5; no firm D call. Trimming took off 2 bases at V and 2 bases at J, with 7 bases between the two ends. Per the germline V gene, CDR1 is KGHSH and CDR2 is LQKENI. The CDR3 totals 14 residues. The CDR3 bases are TGTGCCAGCTCACCAGAGAGGCGCAATCAGCCCCAGCATTTT. This translates into CASSPERRNQPQHF.

This chain joins TRBV7-9 and TRBJ1-2; D is ambiguous. The CDR3 totals 16 residues. CDR1 and CDR2 from the germline V gene are SEHNR and FQNEAQ (reference sequence). Trimming removed 1 base from V and 0 bases from J, with 12 bases in between. The CDR3 reads CASSLVRTASNYGYTF. The CDR3 bases are TGTGCCAGCAGCTTAGTTCGGACTGCCTCTAACTATGGCTACACCTTC. The full variable domain, rest sourced from reference TRBV7-9 and TRBJ1-2, is DTGVSQNPRHKITKRGQNVTFRCDPISEHNRLYWYRQTLGQGPEFLTYFQNEAQLEKSRLLSDRFSAERPKGSFSTLEIQRTEQGDSAMYLCASSLVRTASNYGYTFGSGTRLTVV.

On this clone itself: Additional DNA sequences in this sample encode the identical CDR3. This chain links TRBV7-2 with TRBJ1-2; TRBD1 aligns across 7 bases. This CDR3 is built from 13 residues. Germline V gene sequence: CDR1 SGHTA, CDR2 FQGNSA. V was clipped by 4 bases and J by 8 bases; unmatched bases: 7. CDR3 sequence (DNA): TGTGCCAGCAGCTCGACGACAGGGAGCGGCTACACCTTC. It specifies CASSSTTGSGYTF. The full variable domain, rest sourced from reference TRBV7-2 and TRBJ1-2, is GAGVSQSPSNKVTEKGKDVELRCDPISGHTALYWYRQSLGQGLEFLIYFQGNSAPDKSGLPSDRFSAERTGGSVSTLTIQRTQQEDSAVYLCASSSTTGSGYTFGSGTRLTVV.

V usage is TRBV11-2 and J usage is TRBJ1-2, with a weak D call TRBD1 (6 bases). V lost 4 bases to trimming and J lost 10 bases, with 16 bases between them. CDR1 is SGHAT, CDR2 FQNNGV, per germline. This CDR3 has 13 residues. The CDR3 reads CASSSDRKGDYTF. CDR3 nucleotide sequence: TGTGCCAGCAGCTCCGACAGGAAAGGCGACTACACCTTC. Full variable domain (missing parts from reference TRBV11-2 and TRBJ1-2): EAGVAQSPRYKIIEKRQSVAFWCNPISGHATLYWYQQILGQGPKLLIQFQNNGVVDDSQLPKDRFSAERLKGVDSTLKIQPAKLEDSAVYLCASSSDRKGDYTFGSGTRLTVV.

J is TRBJ1-6 and V is TRBV4-3; D is ambiguous. CDR1 and CDR2 from the germline V gene are LGHNA and YSLEER. V was pared by 0 bases and J by 7 bases, with 10 bases between. The CDR3 is made up of 15 amino acids. The chain's CDR3 is CASSQEGPGNSPLHF. CDR3 in DNA: TGCGCCAGCAGCCAAGAAGGACCGGGAAATTCACCCCTCCACTTT.

This clone has just a few counts. The genes are TRBV25-1 and TRBJ2-3, with D hard to call. CDR3 length: 12 residues. Deletions cut 6 bases from V and 8 bases from J, with 12 bases between. Germline CDR1 and CDR2: MGHDK and SYGVNS. This chain's CDR3 is CASSLGTGTQYF. The CDR3 DNA reads TGTGCCAGCAGCCTTGGAACGGGTACGCAGTATTTT.

The chain carries TRBV27 and TRBJ1-6; D unclear. The CDR3 consists of 15 residues. Germline values: CDR1 MNHEY, CDR2 SMNVEV (reference sequence). V was shortened by 0 bases and J by 6 bases, with 9 bases between the two germline ends. The CDR3 here is CASSLSGRSNSPLHF. CDR3 bases: TGTGCCAGCAGTTTATCGGGGAGGAGTAATTCACCCCTCCACTTT.

The chain links TRBV5-1 to TRBJ2-2; 10 bases fit TRBD1. Germline-derived CDR1 and CDR2 are SGHRS and YFSETQ. The ends lost 4 bases at V and 5 bases at J; junction bases unmatched: 5. The CDR3 extends over 15 amino acids. CDR3 nucleotides: TGCGCCAGCAGCCTAGACAGGGGGCAAACCGGGGAGCTGTTTTTT. Translated, it gives CASSLDRGQTGELFF.

The chain uses TRBV4-1 and TRBJ2-5; 7 bases fit TRBD1. Germline-derived CDR1 and CDR2 are MGHRA and YSYEKL. V shed 4 bases and J 1 base; nucleotides not matched to a gene: 6. This CDR3 has 15 residues. The CDR3 nucleotides are TGCGCCAGCAGCCGAGCGACAGGGCTCCAAGAGACCCAGTACTTC. This codes for CASSRATGLQETQYF.

The chain is built from TRBV6-5 and TRBJ2-3; D perhaps matches TRBD1 (8 bases). The CDR3 spans 14 residues. Germline loops: CDR1 MNHEY, CDR2 SVGAGI. Trimming left V 7 bases short and J 6 bases short, with 17 bases between. The chain's CDR3 is CASTRTGRGDTQYF. The CDR3 bases are TGTGCCAGCACGCGGACAGGGCGGGGGGATACGCAGTATTTT.

This clone was seen just once. The chain uses TRBV18 and TRBJ1-5, with 9 bases identical to TRBD1. Germline V gives CDR1 KGHSH, CDR2 LQKENI. This CDR3 has 14 amino acids. The V and J ends lost 4 bases and 7 bases, in that order; junction bases with no gene match: 5. The CDR3 nucleotides are TGTGCCAGCTCACGGACAGGGGATGGGCAGCCCCAGCATTTT. Translation gives CASSRTGDGQPQHF.

This sequence joins TRBV30 and TRBJ1-2, with TRBD1 matching over 10 bases. The V segment lost 3 bases and the J segment 6 bases; nucleotides outside the gene matches: 4. Germline V lookup: CDR1 GTSNPN, CDR2 SVGIG (reference sequence). The CDR3 sequence is 13 residues long. CDR3 loop: CAWRTGGGNGYTF. In nucleotides, the CDR3 is TGTGCCTGGAGGACAGGGGGCGGCAATGGCTACACCTTC. Full variable domain (rest looked up from reference TRBV30 and TRBJ1-2): SQTIHQWPATLVQPVGSPLSLECTVEGTSNPNLYWYRQAAGRGLQLLFYSVGIGQISSEVPQNLSASRPQDRQFILSSKKLLLSDSGFYLCAWRTGGGNGYTFGSGTRLTVV.

The V gene is TRBV28, the J gene TRBJ1-1; maybe TRBD1 (5 bases). V lost 4 bases and J 1 base, leaving 13 bases between the germline ends. From germline, CDR1 is MDHEN and CDR2 SYDVKM. CDR3 size: 15 residues. The CDR3 spells CASSWGPDRNTEAFF. CDR3 bases: TGTGCCAGCAGTTGGGGCCCAGATCGGAACACTGAAGCTTTCTTT.

J is TRBJ2-1 and V is TRBV11-3; the match to TRBD2 covers 9 bases. The CDR3 sequence is 14 residues long. Per the germline V gene, CDR1 is SGHNT and CDR2 is YENEEA. J was trimmed by 9 bases and V by 5 bases; bases with no gene match: 8. The CDR3 bases are TGTGCCAGCAGCCCCCCGGGACTAGCCACTGAGCAGTTCTTC. Translated: CASSPPGLATEQFF.